A selection of T cell receptor beta chains follows, all from one sample in a study of CD8+ T cells in alopecia areata. The table came from immunoSEQ multiplex PCR; TCRdb's copy has only in-frame clones and leaves some out. The repertoire holds 200,000 to 250,000 clones, with over 60% as singletons. The material was CD4+ T cells sorted from blood, obtained at week 4, from a patient treated with tofacitinib. These receptors were collected from a human donor with alopecia areata. The CDR3 runs from the conserved cysteine through the conserved F or W. D genes are given only for firm matches. The size of a clone is reported for some rows only, either as once, few or many, or as a class for expanded clones.

d_call j_call clone_size v_call cdr3_aa cdr3_nt
TRBD2 TRBJ2-1 - TRBV30 CAWSASLTSGDTYNEQFF TGTGCCTGGAGCGCCTCCCTGACTAGCGGGGATACCTACAATGAGCAGTTCTTC
TRBD2 TRBJ2-1 - TRBV7-2 CASSLGGGRYNEQFF TGTGCCAGCAGCTTAGGCGGGGGGCGGTACAATGAGCAGTTCTTC
- TRBJ1-1 - TRBV30 CAWSRSGNTEAFF TGTGCCTGGAGTCGGAGCGGGAACACTGAAGCTTTCTTT
- TRBJ2-2 once TRBV25-1 CASGERAGSLTGELFF TGTGCCAGCGGGGAGCGGGCGGGGTCCCTCACCGGGGAGCTGTTTTTT
- TRBJ2-7 - TRBV18 CASSTVRDEQYF TGTGCCAGCTCGACAGTCAGGGACGAGCAGTACTTC
- TRBJ2-1 - TRBV4-2 CASSQARGEQFF TGTGCCAGCAGCCAAGCACGGGGTGAGCAGTTCTTC
- TRBJ1-1 - TRBV29-1 CSAVSGLNTEAFF TGCAGCGCAGTGTCCGGGCTTAACACTGAAGCTTTCTTT
TRBD1 TRBJ2-2 - TRBV7-9 CASSRDRLNTGELFF TGTGCCAGCAGCCGGGACAGATTGAACACCGGGGAGCTGTTTTTT
TRBD1 TRBJ1-6 once TRBV5-1 CASSLKTGALNNSPLHF TGCGCCAGCAGCTTAAAGACAGGGGCGTTGAATAATTCACCCCTCCACTTT
- TRBJ1-5 - TRBV7-2 CASSLETSNQPQHF TGTGCCAGCAGCTTAGAGACCAGCAATCAGCCCCAGCATTTT
- TRBJ1-2 - TRBV10-3 CAISAETSDGYTF TGTGCCATCTCAGCGGAGACGTCCGATGGCTACACCTTC
TRBD1 TRBJ1-6 few TRBV18 CASSPPGTGGATLHF TGTGCCAGCTCACCACCGGGGACAGGGGGCGCAACCCTCCACTTT
- TRBJ2-2 - TRBV9 CASSVGGAPNTGELFF TGTGCCAGCAGCGTAGGTGGAGCCCCGAACACCGGGGAGCTGTTTTTT
TRBD1 TRBJ1-3 once TRBV29-1 CSVKTGLFSTIYF TGCAGCGTTAAGACAGGGCTTTTTTCCACCATATATTTT
TRBD1 TRBJ1-2 - TRBV9 CASSEQPGQRYGYTF TGTGCCAGCAGCGAACAACCGGGACAGCGCTATGGCTACACCTTC
TRBD1 TRBJ2-3 - TRBV29-1 CSVAGTGAGTDTQYF TGCAGCGTGGCGGGGACAGGGGCTGGCACAGATACGCAGTATTTT
- TRBJ1-1 few TRBV5-1 CASGRGVTEAFF TGCGCCAGCGGCAGAGGGGTTACTGAAGCTTTCTTT
- TRBJ2-5 - TRBV25-1 CASSEGHQETQYF TGTGCCAGCAGTGAAGGACACCAAGAGACCCAGTACTTC
- TRBJ1-2 - TRBV2 CASSKQDNYGYTF TGTGCCAGCAGCAAACAGGATAACTATGGCTACACCTTC
- TRBJ2-7 - TRBV11-2 CASGGTNDPYEQYF TGTGCCAGCGGGGGAACGAACGACCCCTACGAGCAGTACTTC
- TRBJ2-3 - TRBV30 CAWSVSSTDTQYF TGTGCCTGGAGTGTTTCTAGCACAGATACGCAGTATTTT
- TRBJ1-2 - TRBV2 CASSAEGSNYGYTF TGTGCCAGCAGTGCGGAGGGAAGTAACTATGGCTACACCTTC
- TRBJ2-3 - TRBV18 CASSPPSSADTQYF TGTGCCAGCTCACCGCCTTCCAGCGCAGATACGCAGTATTTT
- TRBJ1-2 few TRBV29-1 CSVGEVYGYTF TGCAGCGTTGGGGAAGTCTATGGCTACACCTTC
- TRBJ2-3 - TRBV30 CAWSPTSSFTDTQYF TGTGCCTGGAGCCCTACTAGCTCCTTCACAGATACGCAGTATTTT
- TRBJ2-7 - TRBV6-1 CASSELGTAGLYEQYF TGTGCCAGCAGTGAGTTAGGGACAGCGGGCCTCTACGAGCAGTACTTC
- TRBJ2-5 few TRBV30 CAWTPGGRKTQYF TGTGCCTGGACCCCCGGGGGTCGAAAGACCCAGTACTTC
- TRBJ1-2 - TRBV4-1 CASSPGDRWSGYTF TGCGCCAGCAGCCCTGGCGATCGGTGGAGTGGCTACACCTTC
- TRBJ2-7 - TRBV7-2 CASSRDREDEQYF TGTGCCAGCAGCCGTGACAGGGAGGACGAGCAGTACTTC
- TRBJ2-4 - TRBV25-1 CASRGTGKGAKNIQYF TGTGCCAGCAGGGGTACAGGAAAAGGAGCCAAAAACATTCAGTACTTC
- TRBJ1-1 - TRBV6-5 CASKVYPQINEAFF TGTGCCAGCAAAGTTTATCCGCAGATTAATGAAGCTTTCTTT
- TRBJ2-2 - TRBV2 CASKLTGSSGELFF TGTGCCAGCAAGCTCACAGGGTCATCCGGGGAGCTGTTTTTT
- TRBJ2-7 - TRBV9 CASSVVPGDYEQYF TGTGCCAGCAGCGTAGTTCCAGGAGACTACGAGCAGTACTTC
TRBD1 TRBJ1-2 - TRBV28 CASRTGGYGYTF TGTGCCTCCCGAACAGGGGGCTATGGCTACACCTTC
- TRBJ2-3 - TRBV27 CASSFSPTGLTDTQYF TGTGCCAGCAGTTTCTCTCCTACGGGGCTCACAGATACGCAGTATTTT
TRBD2 TRBJ2-2 - TRBV30 CAWRGLAGDTGELFF TGTGCCTGGAGAGGACTAGCGGGGGACACCGGGGAGCTGTTTTTT
- TRBJ2-2 - TRBV29-1 CSVVLRGRIANTGELFF TGCAGCGTAGTCCTGCGGGGGCGGATCGCGAACACCGGGGAGCTGTTTTTT
TRBD2 TRBJ2-5 few TRBV5-1 CASSGGTSGETQYF TGCGCCAGCAGCGGGGGGACTAGCGGTGAGACCCAGTACTTC
- TRBJ1-2 - TRBV29-1 CSVEGSGARYGYTF TGCAGCGTTGAAGGATCGGGGGCGCGCTATGGCTACACCTTC
- TRBJ2-7 - TRBV14 CASSPGLKEQYF TGTGCCAGCAGCCCCGGGTTGAAAGAGCAGTACTTC
- TRBJ1-4 few TRBV4-3 CASSQDRPGAGEKLFF TGCGCCAGCAGCCAAGATCGCCCGGGGGCTGGAGAAAAACTGTTTTTT
- TRBJ2-3 - TRBV4-2 CASSPPGNTQYF TGTGCCAGCAGCCCTCCCGGTAATACGCAGTATTTT
TRBD1 TRBJ1-1 - TRBV9 CASSVSPGQGNTEAFF TGTGCCAGCAGCGTATCCCCCGGACAGGGGAACACTGAAGCTTTCTTT
TRBD2 TRBJ2-3 - TRBV2 CASKERGATDTQYF TGTGCCAGCAAGGAGCGGGGGGCCACAGATACGCAGTATTTT
TRBD2 TRBJ2-2 few TRBV27 CASAGGPGTGELFF TGTGCCAGCGCGGGGGGGCCGGGCACCGGGGAGCTGTTTTTT
- TRBJ2-7 - TRBV4-3 CASSQDYAGYYEQYF TGCGCCAGCAGCCAAGATTATGCAGGGTACTACGAGCAGTACTTC